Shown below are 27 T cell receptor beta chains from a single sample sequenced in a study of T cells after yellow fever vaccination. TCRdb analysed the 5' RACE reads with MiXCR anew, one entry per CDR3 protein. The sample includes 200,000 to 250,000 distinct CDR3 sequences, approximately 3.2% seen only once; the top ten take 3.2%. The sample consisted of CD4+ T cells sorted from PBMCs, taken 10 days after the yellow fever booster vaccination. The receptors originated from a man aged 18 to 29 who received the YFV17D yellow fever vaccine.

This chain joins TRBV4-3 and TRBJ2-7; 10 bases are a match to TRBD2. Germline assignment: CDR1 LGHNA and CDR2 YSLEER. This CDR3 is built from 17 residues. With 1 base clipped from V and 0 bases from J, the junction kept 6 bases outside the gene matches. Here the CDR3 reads CASSQVSGGLSSYEQYV. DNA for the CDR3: TGCGCCAGCAGCCAAGTTAGCGGGGGGCTTAGCTCCTACGAGCAGTACGTC.

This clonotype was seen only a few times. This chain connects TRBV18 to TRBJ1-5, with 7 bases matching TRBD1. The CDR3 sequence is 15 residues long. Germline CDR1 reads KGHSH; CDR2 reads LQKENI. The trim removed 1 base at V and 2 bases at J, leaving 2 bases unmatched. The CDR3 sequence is CASSPQGAGNQPQHF. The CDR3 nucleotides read TGTGCCAGCTCACCACAGGGGGCTGGCAATCAGCCCCAGCATTTT.

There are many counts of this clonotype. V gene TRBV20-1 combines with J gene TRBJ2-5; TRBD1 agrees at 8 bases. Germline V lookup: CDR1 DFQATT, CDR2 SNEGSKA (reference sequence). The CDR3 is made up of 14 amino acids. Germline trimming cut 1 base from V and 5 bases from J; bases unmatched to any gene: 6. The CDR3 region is CSARVGRGQETQYF. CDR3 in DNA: TGCAGTGCTAGAGTCGGCAGGGGGCAGGAGACCCAGTACTTC.

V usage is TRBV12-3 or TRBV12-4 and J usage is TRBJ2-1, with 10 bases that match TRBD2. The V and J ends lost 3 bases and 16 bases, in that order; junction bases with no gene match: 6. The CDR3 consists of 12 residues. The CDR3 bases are TGTGCCAGCAGTTTCTCCCTAGCGGGGGTTTTCTTC. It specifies CASSFSLAGVFF.

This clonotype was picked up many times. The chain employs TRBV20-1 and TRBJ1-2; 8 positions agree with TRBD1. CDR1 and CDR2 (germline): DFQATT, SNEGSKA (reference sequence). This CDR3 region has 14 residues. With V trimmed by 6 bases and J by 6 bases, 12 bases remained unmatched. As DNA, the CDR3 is TGCAGTGCCACTATCCCGGGACAGGACCATGGCTACACCTTC. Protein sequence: CSATIPGQDHGYTF.

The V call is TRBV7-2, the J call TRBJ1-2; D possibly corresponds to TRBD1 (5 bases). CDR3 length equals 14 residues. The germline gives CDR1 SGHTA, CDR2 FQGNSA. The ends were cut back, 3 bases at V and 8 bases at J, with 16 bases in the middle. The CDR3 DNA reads TGTGCCAGCAGCTTTGCAGGGAGGGGCGGAGGCTACACCTTC. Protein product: CASSFAGRGGGYTF.

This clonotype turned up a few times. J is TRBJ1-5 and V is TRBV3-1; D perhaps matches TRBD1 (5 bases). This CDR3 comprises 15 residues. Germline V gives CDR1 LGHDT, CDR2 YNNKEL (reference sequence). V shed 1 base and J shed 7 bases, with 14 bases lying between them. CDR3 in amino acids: CASSQGAGAVQPQHF. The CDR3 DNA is TGTGCCAGCAGCCAAGGAGCCGGGGCCGTCCAGCCCCAGCATTTT.

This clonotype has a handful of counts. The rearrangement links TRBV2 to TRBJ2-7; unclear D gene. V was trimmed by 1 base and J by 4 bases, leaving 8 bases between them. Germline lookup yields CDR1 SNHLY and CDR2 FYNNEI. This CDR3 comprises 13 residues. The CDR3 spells CASSEETLYEQYF. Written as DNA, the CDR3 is TGTGCCAGCAGTGAAGAGACACTATACGAGCAGTACTTC.

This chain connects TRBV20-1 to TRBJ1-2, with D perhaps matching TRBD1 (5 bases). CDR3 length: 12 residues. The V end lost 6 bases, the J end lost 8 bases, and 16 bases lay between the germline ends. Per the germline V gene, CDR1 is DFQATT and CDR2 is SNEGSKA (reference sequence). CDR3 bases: TGCAGTGCCGGGGCCGGGGCTTCGGGCTACACCTTC. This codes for CSAGAGASGYTF.

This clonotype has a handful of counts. The CDR3 reads CASSYSGGQPYEQYF. DNA of the CDR3: TGTGCCAGCAGTTACTCAGGGGGACAGCCCTACGAGCAGTACTTC. The chain recombines TRBV6-5 with TRBJ2-7; TRBD1 aligns across 7 bases. This CDR3 is built from 15 residues. The germline V gene has CDR1 MNHEY and CDR2 SVGAGI. V lost 0 bases and J lost 2; bases outside the gene matches: 4.

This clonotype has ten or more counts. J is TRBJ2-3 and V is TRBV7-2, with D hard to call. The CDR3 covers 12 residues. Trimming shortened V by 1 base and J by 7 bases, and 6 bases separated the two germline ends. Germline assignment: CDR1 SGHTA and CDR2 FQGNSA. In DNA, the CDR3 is TGTGCCAGCAGCTTAGTGGGGTATACGCAGTATTTT. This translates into CASSLVGYTQYF.

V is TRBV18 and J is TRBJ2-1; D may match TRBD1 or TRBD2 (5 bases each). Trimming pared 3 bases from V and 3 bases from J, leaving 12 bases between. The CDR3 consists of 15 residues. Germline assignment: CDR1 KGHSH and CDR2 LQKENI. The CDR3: CASSPLGDRYNEQFF. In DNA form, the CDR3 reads TGTGCCAGCTCACCTCTAGGGGACCGCTACAATGAGCAGTTCTTC.

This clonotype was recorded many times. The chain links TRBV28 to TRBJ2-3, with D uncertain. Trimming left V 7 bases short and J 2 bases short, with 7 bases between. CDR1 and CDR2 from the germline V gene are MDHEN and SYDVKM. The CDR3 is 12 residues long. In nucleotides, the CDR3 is TGTGCCAGCACCCCCTCCACAGATACGCAGTATTTT. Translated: CASTPSTDTQYF.

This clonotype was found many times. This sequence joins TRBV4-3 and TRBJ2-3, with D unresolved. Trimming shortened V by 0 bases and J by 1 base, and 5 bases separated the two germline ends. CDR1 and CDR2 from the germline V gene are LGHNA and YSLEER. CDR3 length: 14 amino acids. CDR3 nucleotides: TGCGCCAGCAGCCAAGATAGCCGCACAGATACGCAGTATTTT. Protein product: CASSQDSRTDTQYF.

The CDR3 DNA reads TGCGCCAGCAGCAATAGCCCGGGACAGGGTGAAGAGCAGTACTTC. It yields the protein CASSNSPGQGEEQYF. The chain carries TRBV5-1 and TRBJ2-7; 9 bases line up with TRBD1. This CDR3 contains 15 residues. V was pared by 4 bases and J by 7 bases, with 12 bases of the junction left unmatched. The germline V gene has CDR1 SGHRS and CDR2 YFSETQ.

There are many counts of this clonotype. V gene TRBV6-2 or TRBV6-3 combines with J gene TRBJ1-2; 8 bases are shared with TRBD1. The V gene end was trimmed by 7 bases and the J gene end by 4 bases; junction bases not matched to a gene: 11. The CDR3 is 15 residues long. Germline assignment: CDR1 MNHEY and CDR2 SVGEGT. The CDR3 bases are TGTGCCAGCAATGACGTGGGACAGGCGGTCTATGGCTACACCTTC. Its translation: CASNDVGQAVYGYTF.

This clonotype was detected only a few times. DNA of the CDR3: TGTGCCAGCTCACAAGGGAGTAGTCAGCCCCAGCATTTT. It is translated as CASSQGSSQPQHF. The chain combines TRBV18 with TRBJ1-5; D remains ambiguous. In germline, CDR1 is KGHSH, CDR2 LQKENI. Trimming left V 4 bases short and J 6 bases short, with 10 bases between. The CDR3 totals 13 residues.

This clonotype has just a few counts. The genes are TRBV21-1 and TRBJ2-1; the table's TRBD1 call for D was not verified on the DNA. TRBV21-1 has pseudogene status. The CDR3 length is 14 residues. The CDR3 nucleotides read TGTGCCAGCAGAGTAAAGATGGGACCCAATGAGCAGTTCTTC. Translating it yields CASRVKMGPNEQFF.

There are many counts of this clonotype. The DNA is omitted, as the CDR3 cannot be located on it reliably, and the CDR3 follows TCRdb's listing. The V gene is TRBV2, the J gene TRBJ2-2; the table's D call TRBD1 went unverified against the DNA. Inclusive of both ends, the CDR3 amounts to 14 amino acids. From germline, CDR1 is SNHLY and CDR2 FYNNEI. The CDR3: CASILDSLPGELFF.

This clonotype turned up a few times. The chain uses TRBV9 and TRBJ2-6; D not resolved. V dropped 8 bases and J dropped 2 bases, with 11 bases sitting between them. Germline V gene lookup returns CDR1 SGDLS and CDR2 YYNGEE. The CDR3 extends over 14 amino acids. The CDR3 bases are TGTGCCAGTATGCAGGAAGCTGGGGCCAACGTCCTGACTTTC. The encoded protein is CASMQEAGANVLTF.

The CDR3 region is CASSSRTGRGYEQYV. The CDR3 bases are TGTGCCAGCAGTTCCAGGACGGGTCGCGGCTACGAGCAGTACGTC. This sequence joins TRBV28 and TRBJ2-7, with unresolved D. The germline CDR1 and CDR2 sequences are MDHEN and SYDVKM. V was cut by 4 bases and J by 3 bases, with 16 bases left in between. This CDR3 has 15 amino acids.

The CDR3 DNA reads TGTGCCACCAGCAGAGATGTGGGGACCCCTGGCAGAGCTTTCTTT. Translated, it gives CATSRDVGTPGRAFF. V and J are TRBV15 and TRBJ1-1; a weak D match, TRBD1 (5 bases). Germline CDR1 is LNHNV and CDR2 is YYDKDF (reference sequence). Trimming pared 0 bases from V and 10 bases from J, leaving 18 bases between. The CDR3 extends over 15 amino acids.

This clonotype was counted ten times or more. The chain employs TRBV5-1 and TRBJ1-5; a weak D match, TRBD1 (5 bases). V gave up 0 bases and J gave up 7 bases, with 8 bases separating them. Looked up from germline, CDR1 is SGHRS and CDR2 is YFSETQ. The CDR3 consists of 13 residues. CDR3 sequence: CASSLEGHQPQHF. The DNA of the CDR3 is TGCGCCAGCAGCTTGGAGGGGCACCAGCCCCAGCATTTT.

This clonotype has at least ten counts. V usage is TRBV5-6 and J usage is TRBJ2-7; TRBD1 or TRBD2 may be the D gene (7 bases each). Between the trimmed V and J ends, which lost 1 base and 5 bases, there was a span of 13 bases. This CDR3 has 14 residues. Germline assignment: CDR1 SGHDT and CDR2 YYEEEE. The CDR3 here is CASSLTGEGDEQYV. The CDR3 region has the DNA TGTGCCAGCAGCTTGACAGGGGAGGGAGACGAGCAGTACGTC.

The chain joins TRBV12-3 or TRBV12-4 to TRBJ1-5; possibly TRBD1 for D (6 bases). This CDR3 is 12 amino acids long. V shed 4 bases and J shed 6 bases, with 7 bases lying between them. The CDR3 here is CASSSQGQPQHF. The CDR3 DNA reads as TGTGCCAGCAGTTCACAGGGTCAGCCCCAGCATTTT.

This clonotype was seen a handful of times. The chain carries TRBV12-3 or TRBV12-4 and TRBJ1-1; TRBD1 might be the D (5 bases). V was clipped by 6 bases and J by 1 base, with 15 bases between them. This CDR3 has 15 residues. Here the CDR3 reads CASRPSREPNTEAFF. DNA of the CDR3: TGTGCCAGCAGACCTTCCAGGGAACCGAACACTGAAGCTTTCTTT.

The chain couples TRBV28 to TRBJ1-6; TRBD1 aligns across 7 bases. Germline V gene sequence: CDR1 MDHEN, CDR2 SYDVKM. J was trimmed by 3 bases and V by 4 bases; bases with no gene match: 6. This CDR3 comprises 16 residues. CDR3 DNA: TGTGCCAGCAGTTCCGTTGGACAGGTCTATAATTCACCCCTCCACTTT. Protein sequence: CASSSVGQVYNSPLHF.